Shown below are 5 T cell receptor beta chains from a single sample sequenced in a study of blood T cell repertoires in COVID-19. Only in-frame clones appear in the TCRdb table, and some are missing; sequencing was by immunoSEQ multiplex PCR. Altogether about 200,000 clones are present, 85% to 90% being singletons, with the ten largest covering 0.6% to 0.9%. Sequences were obtained from peripheral blood. These receptors came from a woman aged 70-85 years with acute or convalescent COVID-19.

In its sample, this clone was seen a few times. The chain links TRBV9 to TRBJ1-2; D uncertain. Germline-derived CDR1 and CDR2 are SGDLS and YYNGEE. The V end was cut by 0 bases, the J end by 2 bases, with 11 bases between. CDR3 length equals 15 residues. CDR3 residues: CASSVAWSGNYGYTF. As DNA, the CDR3 is TGTGCCAGCAGCGTAGCTTGGTCGGGGAACTATGGCTACACCTTC.

The chain employs TRBV18 and TRBJ2-2, with D tentatively TRBD1 (6 bases). The CDR3 length is 14 residues. V gave up 3 bases and J gave up 4 bases, with 9 bases separating them. The V gene's germline CDR1 is KGHSH and CDR2 LQKENI. The CDR3 sequence: CASSPGQFTGELFF. In DNA form, the CDR3 reads TGTGCCAGCTCACCGGGACAATTCACCGGGGAGCTGTTTTTT.

The CDR3 region is CASSISETYEQYF. In nucleotides, the CDR3 is TGTGCCAGTAGTATATCCGAGACCTACGAGCAGTACTTC. V gene TRBV19 combines with J gene TRBJ2-7; D is ambiguous. The CDR3 spans 13 residues. V lost 2 bases and J lost 2, with 7 bases in between. Germline CDR1 reads LNHDA; CDR2 reads SQIVND (reference sequence).

The CDR3 reads CASSLGGYGNQPQHF. The DNA for the CDR3 is TGTGCCAGCAGCCTGGGGGGTTACGGCAATCAGCCCCAGCATTTT. The rearrangement uses TRBV9 and TRBJ1-5, with D perhaps matching TRBD1 (5 bases). Looked up from germline, CDR1 is SGDLS and CDR2 is YYNGEE. The germline V and J ends were trimmed by 4 bases and 2 bases, with 13 bases remaining between them. The length of the CDR3 is 15 residues.

The chain combines TRBV19 with TRBJ1-6; the match to TRBD1 covers 8 bases. The J segment lost 10 bases and the V segment lost 2 bases, leaving 4 bases of the junction unmatched. The CDR3 spans 14 residues. CDR1 is LNHDA and CDR2 is SQIVND in the germline V gene (reference sequence). CDR3 nucleotide sequence: TGTGCCAGTAGTATACCGGGACAGGCATCACCCCTCCACTTT. As protein: CASSIPGQASPLHF.